These 22 T cell receptor beta chains were all obtained from the same sample, sequenced in a study of regulatory T cells in long-lasting Graves disease. HTBI primers from iRepertoire and Arm-PCR of CDR3 regions yielded the TCR beta libraries. TCRdb called the multiplex PCR reads again in MiXCR, with one record for every CDR3 protein. The data contain approximately 230,000 distinct CDR3 sequences, around 20% of them singletons. Noted time point: newly diagnosed GD, antithyroid drugs for less than 3 months. The TCR library was made from RNA that had been extracted from PBMCs in TRIzol. The material was peripheral blood mononuclear cells (PBMCs), obtained at new diagnosis, from a patient treated with antithyroid drugs. The receptor set was obtained from a female donor with Graves disease.

Ten or more counts support this clonotype. The J gene is TRBJ1-6, the V gene TRBV6-5, with 10 bases aligning to TRBD1. The CDR3 totals 17 residues. J was trimmed by 8 bases and V by 2 bases; bases with no gene match: 9. Germline V gives CDR1 MNHEY, CDR2 SVGAGI. The CDR3: CASSYTMTGGAYSPLHF. CDR3 DNA: TGTGCCAGCAGTTACACCATGACAGGGGGCGCGTATTCACCCCTCCACTTT.

This clonotype was counted at least ten times. The gene calls are TRBV28 and TRBJ1-1; TRBD1 might be the D (6 bases). Trimming removed 4 bases at V and 6 bases at J, with 18 bases between. Germline-derived CDR1 and CDR2 are MDHEN and SYDVKM. The CDR3 is made up of 15 amino acids. This CDR3 is CASSSYSHRDAEAFF. In DNA, the CDR3 is TGTGCCAGCAGTTCTTATTCCCACAGGGACGCTGAAGCTTTCTTT.

This clonotype was seen repeatedly, ten times or more. The genes are TRBV20-1 and TRBJ2-7; 10 bases agree with TRBD1. After removal of 0 bases from V and 3 bases from J, the junction contained 2 bases not matched to a gene. In germline, CDR1 is DFQATT, CDR2 SNEGSKA (reference sequence). The CDR3 runs to 14 residues. CDR3 amino acids: CSARDGTGDYEQYF. CDR3 bases: TGCAGTGCTAGAGATGGGACAGGGGACTACGAGCAGTACTTC.

This clonotype was counted a single time. The rearrangement uses TRBV20-1 and TRBJ2-7, with 9 bases matching TRBD2. The germline CDR1 and CDR2 sequences are DFQATT and SNEGSKA (reference sequence). Trimming at V came to 4 bases and at J to 7 bases, leaving 8 bases not matched to a gene. The length of the CDR3 is 13 residues. As DNA, the CDR3 is TGCAGTGCTACTAGCGGGACCCACAATGAGCAGTACTTC. Protein sequence: CSATSGTHNEQYF.

The rearrangement joins TRBV12-3 or TRBV12-4 to TRBJ1-3, with 9 nucleotides matching TRBD1. The length of the CDR3 is 16 residues. V gave up 6 bases and J gave up 0 bases; unmatched junction bases: 6. CDR3 loop: CASRGGTGYSGNTIYF. The CDR3 DNA reads as TGTGCCAGCAGAGGCGGGACAGGGTACTCTGGAAACACCATATATTTT.

As to this clonotype: Since a far larger clone is one base different, this is likely a read error. The chain has TRBV7-2 and TRBJ1-1; 10 positions agree with TRBD1. CDR1 is SGHTA and CDR2 is FQGNSA in the germline V gene. This CDR3 region has 14 residues. DNA of the CDR3: TGCGCCAGCAGGTGGGACAGGGGGAACACTGAAGCTTTCTTT. Translated, it gives CASRWDRGNTEAFF.

This clonotype was counted at least ten times. V usage is TRBV30 and J usage is TRBJ2-3; 7 bases map to TRBD2. V was pared by 1 base and J by 3 bases, with 4 bases of the junction left unmatched. CDR1 and CDR2 (germline): GTSNPN, SVGIG (reference sequence). The CDR3 is made up of 14 amino acids. CDR3 region: CAWSGRERTDTQYF. The CDR3 DNA follows: TGTGCCTGGAGTGGGCGGGAGCGAACAGATACGCAGTATTTT. Drawing the rest from reference TRBV30 and TRBJ2-3, the complete variable domain is SQTIHQWPATLVQPVGSPLSLECTVEGTSNPNLYWYRQAAGRGLQLLFYSVGIGQISSEVPQNLSASRPQDRQFILSSKKLLLSDSGFYLCAWSGRERTDTQYFGPGTRLTVL.

This clonotype was picked up many times. The chain carries TRBV7-9 and TRBJ2-1, with 9 bases aligning to TRBD2. V shed 3 bases and J 8 bases; nucleotides not matched to a gene: 8. The germline V gene encodes CDR1 SEHNR and CDR2 FQNEAQ (reference sequence). The CDR3 spans 15 residues. DNA of the CDR3: TGTGCCAGCAGCTTTTTAGCGGGAGTATACGATGAGCAGTTCTTC. Protein product: CASSFLAGVYDEQFF.

This clonotype was seen repeatedly, ten times or more. The CDR3 DNA is TGCAGTGCTCGGGACTTTAGCTCCTACAATGAGCAGTTCTTC. It yields the protein CSARDFSSYNEQFF. This rearrangement joins TRBV20-1 to TRBJ2-1, with D maybe TRBD2 (6 bases). Trimming took 5 bases from V and 0 from J, leaving 11 bases between them. The CDR3 has 14 amino acids. In germline, CDR1 is DFQATT, CDR2 SNEGSKA (reference sequence).

This clonotype was counted at least ten times. The chain combines TRBV12-3 or TRBV12-4 with TRBJ2-3; D perhaps matches TRBD2 (6 bases). CDR3 length: 14 amino acids. Trimming took off 6 bases at V and 1 base at J, with 11 bases between the two ends. CDR3: CASRLARRTDTQYF. The CDR3 bases are TGTGCCAGCAGACTAGCCCGCCGCACAGATACGCAGTATTTT.

This clonotype was seen repeatedly, ten times or more. The V call is TRBV25-1, the J call TRBJ1-4; D ambiguous. CDR3 length: 13 residues. Germline CDR1 reads MGHDK; CDR2 reads SYGVNS. Trimming removed 6 bases from V and 7 bases from J, with 12 bases in between. In nucleotides, the CDR3 is TGTGCCAGCAGATCACCCCGGACTGAAAAACTGTTTTTT. Translation gives CASRSPRTEKLFF.

Many counts were recorded for this clonotype. V gene TRBV12-3 or TRBV12-4 combines with J gene TRBJ2-5; the match to TRBD2 covers 7 bases. CDR3 length: 14 amino acids. With V trimmed by 6 bases and J by 1 base, 5 bases remained unmatched. Written as DNA, the CDR3 is TGTGCCAGCAGACTAGGACTAGGCCAAGAGACCCAGTACTTC. It is translated as CASRLGLGQETQYF.

This clonotype was recorded at least ten times. J is TRBJ2-3 and V is TRBV7-2; 8 bases are a match to TRBD2. The CDR3 totals 14 residues. After removal of 6 bases from V and 2 bases from J, the junction contained 4 bases not matched to a gene. Germline V gene lookup returns CDR1 SGHTA and CDR2 FQGNSA. The CDR3 sequence: CASSVAGFTDTQYF. CDR3 in DNA: TGTGCCAGCAGTGTAGCGGGATTCACAGATACGCAGTATTTT. Based on the CDR3 plus reference TRBV7-2 and TRBJ2-3, the full variable domain is GAGVSQSPSNKVTEKGKDVELRCDPISGHTALYWYRQSLGQGLEFLIYFQGNSAPDKSGLPSDRFSAERTGGSVSTLTIQRTQQEDSAVYLCASSVAGFTDTQYFGPGTRLTVL.

This clonotype was recorded many times. The rearrangement uses TRBV27 and TRBJ1-2; weak D call: TRBD1 (5 bases). The CDR3 extends over 15 amino acids. The germline gives CDR1 MNHEY, CDR2 SMNVEV (reference sequence). V was shortened by 0 bases and J by 2 bases, with 10 bases between the two germline ends. The CDR3: CASSLSGWTNYGYTF. The CDR3 nucleotides are TGTGCCAGCAGTTTATCGGGCTGGACAAACTATGGCTACACCTTC.

This clonotype was detected many times. The V and J genes are TRBV20-1 and TRBJ2-5; D unresolved. The CDR3 extends over 15 amino acids. Germline V CDR1 and CDR2: DFQATT, SNEGSKA (reference sequence). The germline V and J ends were trimmed by 0 bases and 3 bases, with 14 bases remaining between them. CDR3 DNA sequence: TGCAGTGCTAGAGATTCTTCCAGGATCGAAGAGACCCAGTACTTC. Its translation is CSARDSSRIEETQYF.

This clonotype was counted at least ten times. The rearrangement joins TRBV4-1 to TRBJ2-1; weak D call: TRBD1 (6 bases). Germline CDR1 is MGHRA and CDR2 is YSYEKL. Between the trimmed V and J ends, which lost 3 bases and 6 bases, there was a span of 12 bases. This CDR3 has 14 residues. DNA of the CDR3: TGCGCCAGCAGCCACATTACGGACAGCAATGAGCAGTTCTTC. This codes for CASSHITDSNEQFF.

At least ten counts were recorded for this clonotype. The chain links TRBV19 to TRBJ2-7; 11 bases fit TRBD1. Germline assignment: CDR1 LNHDA and CDR2 SQIVND (reference sequence). This CDR3 comprises 14 residues. V dropped 9 bases and J dropped 2; count of bases not matched to a gene: 6. Written as DNA, the CDR3 is TGTGCCAGCAAGCCGGGACAGGGGGCCTACGAGCAGTACTTC. It is translated as CASKPGQGAYEQYF. The full variable domain, with the rest looked up from reference TRBV19 and TRBJ2-7, is DGGITQSPKYLFRKEGQNVTLSCEQNLNHDAMYWYRQDPGQGLRLIYYSQIVNDFQKGDIAEGYSVSREKKESFPLTVTSAQKNPTAFYLCASKPGQGAYEQYFGPGTRLTVT.

This clonotype showed up many times. The rearrangement uses TRBV18 and TRBJ1-1; D is perhaps TRBD1 (6 bases). The germline V gene encodes CDR1 KGHSH and CDR2 LQKENI. This CDR3 has 14 amino acids. Between the trimmed V and J ends, which lost 0 bases and 4 bases, there was a span of 9 bases. CDR3 sequence (DNA): TGTGCCAGCTCACCACCGGTAGGGGGCACTGAAGCTTTCTTT. Protein sequence: CASSPPVGGTEAFF.

In its sample, this clonotype was seen many times. This chain joins TRBV24-1 and TRBJ2-1, with 9 bases aligning to TRBD2. The CDR3 extends over 13 amino acids. Germline V gene sequence: CDR1 KGHDR, CDR2 SFDVKD. V lost 9 bases and J lost 7; bases outside the gene matches: 6. Here the CDR3 DNA reads TGTGCCACCCATAGCGGGAGCACAAATGAGCAGTTCTTC. Protein sequence: CATHSGSTNEQFF.

This clonotype was detected only a few times. The chain is built from TRBV5-6 and TRBJ2-1, with 9 positions matching TRBD2. Germline CDR1 and CDR2: SGHDT and YYEEEE. There are 14 residues in the CDR3. V gave up 1 base and J gave up 5 bases; unmatched junction bases: 1. The CDR3 nucleotides read TGTGCCAGCAGCTTGAGACTAGCGGACAATGAGCAGTTCTTC. This translates into CASSLRLADNEQFF.

The V gene is TRBV11-3, the J gene TRBJ1-1; 9 bases match TRBD1. Germline V lookup: CDR1 SGHNT, CDR2 YENEEA. This CDR3 contains 13 residues. The V gene end was trimmed by 2 bases and the J gene end by 6 bases; junction bases not matched to a gene: 1. The CDR3 sequence: CASSLRQGAEAFF. DNA for the CDR3: TGTGCCAGCAGCTTAAGACAGGGGGCTGAAGCTTTCTTT.

Ten or more counts support this clonotype. The chain links TRBV2 to TRBJ1-3; D not resolved. The germline V and J ends were trimmed by 7 bases and 0 bases, with 13 bases remaining between them. CDR3 length: 15 amino acids. CDR1 is SNHLY and CDR2 is FYNNEI in the germline V gene. The CDR3 here is CASNPLTSSGNTIYF. The CDR3 coding sequence is TGTGCCAGCAACCCTTTGACAAGCTCTGGAAACACCATATATTTT.